This TCR beta chain was captured by sequencing in a study of T cell responses to AZD1222 COVID-19 vaccine. With respect to this clone: The antigen remains undetermined.

The study, taken as a whole, reports: The study identified only six AZD1222 recipients as seropositive at baseline.

Clones were read by immunoSEQ multiplex PCR, and TCRdb kept only the in-frame ones, dropping some. Counted here are 65,000 to 85,000 clones, about 88% occurring once; the ten biggest clones make up about a tenth. This CDR3 has 16 amino acids. The germline CDR1 and CDR2 sequences are SGHDN and FVKESK. With V trimmed by 2 bases and J by 7 bases, 10 bases remained unmatched. The receptor's source is an adult in good health. The chain carries TRBV14 and TRBJ2-5; the match to TRBD2 covers 10 bases. This specimen consisted of peripheral blood, obtained on day 0 of AZD1222 vaccination. Written as DNA, the CDR3 is TGTGCCAGCAGCCAACTAGCGGGGGTTTCGTCAGGGACCCAGTACTTC. It codes for CASSQLAGVSSGTQYF.